The 15 T cell receptor beta chains presented below share a single source sample, sequenced in a study of T cell changes during pregnancy in multiple sclerosis. Assay used: immunoSEQ multiplex PCR; TCRdb lists only in-frame clones, some missing. This sample has tens of thousands of clones, with more than 75% found just once. Sequencing used CD4+ T cells from peripheral blood mononuclear cells, obtained in the first trimester of pregnancy. These receptors were taken from a female donor with multiple sclerosis, enrolled in a pregnancy study.

This clone was counted once. The J gene is TRBJ1-3, the V gene TRBV29-1; D is uncertain. The V end lost 0 bases, the J end lost 5 bases, and 14 bases lay between the germline ends. The CDR3 extends over 15 amino acids. From germline, CDR1 is SQVTM and CDR2 ANQGSEA. As DNA, the CDR3 is TGCAGCGTTGAAGATCGAGAGGGATACAGAAACACCATATATTTT. Protein product: CSVEDREGYRNTIYF.

The rearrangement joins TRBV5-1 to TRBJ2-3; maybe TRBD2 (5 bases). This CDR3 is built from 15 residues. CDR1 SGHRS and CDR2 YFSETQ come from the germline V gene. V was trimmed by 0 bases and J by 1 base, leaving 9 bases between them. DNA of the CDR3: TGCGCCAGCAGCTTGGGCGGGCTCGGCACAGATACGCAGTATTTT. Its translation is CASSLGGLGTDTQYF.

The chain joins TRBV28 to TRBJ2-7; tentatively, D is TRBD2 (7 bases). This CDR3 contains 12 residues. The V and J ends lost 8 bases and 5 bases respectively, with 13 bases between them. The germline V gene has CDR1 MDHEN and CDR2 SYDVKM. This chain's CDR3 is CASALGGHEQYF. The CDR3 DNA reads as TGTGCCAGCGCCCTGGGGGGGCACGAGCAGTACTTC.

This clone was observed a single time. This sequence joins TRBV7-2 and TRBJ2-1, with no clear D. V was clipped by 5 bases and J by 12 bases, with 11 bases between them. Germline V gene sequence: CDR1 SGHTA, CDR2 FQGNSA. The CDR3 runs 11 residues. The CDR3 reads CASSQLQGQFF. The CDR3 DNA follows: TGTGCCAGCAGCCAACTACAAGGGCAGTTCTTC.

The genes are TRBV19 and TRBJ1-1, with D uncertain. Germline V gene sequence: CDR1 LNHDA, CDR2 SQIVND (reference sequence). There are 13 residues in the CDR3. Trimming shortened V by 11 bases and J by 0 bases, and 13 bases separated the two germline ends. The CDR3 sequence is CAAGLNMNTEAFF. CDR3 bases: TGTGCCGCTGGGCTGAACATGAACACTGAAGCTTTCTTT. The whole variable domain, remainder taken from reference TRBV19 and TRBJ1-1, is DGGITQSPKYLFRKEGQNVTLSCEQNLNHDAMYWYRQDPGQGLRLIYYSQIVNDFQKGDIAEGYSVSREKKESFPLTVTSAQKNPTAFYLCAAGLNMNTEAFFGQGTRLTVV.

The chain links TRBV5-1 to TRBJ2-1; unclear D gene. Germline values: CDR1 SGHRS, CDR2 YFSETQ. This CDR3 is built from 15 residues. V lost 0 bases and J 7 bases, leaving 14 bases between the germline ends. CDR3: CASSLDGRSLNEQFF. As DNA, the CDR3 is TGCGCCAGCAGCTTGGACGGTCGAAGCTTGAATGAGCAGTTCTTC. The entire variable domain, with the rest obtained from reference TRBV5-1 and TRBJ2-1, is as follows: KAGVTQTPRYLIKTRGQQVTLSCSPISGHRSVSWYQQTPGQGLQFLFEYFSETQRNKGNFPGRFSGRQFSNSRSEMNVSTLELGDSALYLCASSLDGRSLNEQFFGPGTRLTVL.

The chain couples TRBV6-5 to TRBJ1-2, with 8 positions matching TRBD1. V gave up 2 bases and J gave up 8 bases; unmatched junction bases: 7. CDR3 size: 14 residues. Germline loops: CDR1 MNHEY, CDR2 SVGAGI. The CDR3 loop is CASSYPTGDSGYTF. In DNA, the CDR3 is TGTGCCAGCAGTTACCCGACAGGGGATAGCGGCTACACCTTC.

The chain couples TRBV6-5 to TRBJ2-7; 13 bases match TRBD2. The germline V gene has CDR1 MNHEY and CDR2 SVGAGI. The trim removed 5 bases at V and 4 bases at J, leaving 2 bases unmatched. CDR3 size: 14 residues. The CDR3 DNA reads as TGTGCCAGCAGTCGGGGACTAGCGGGATACGAGCAGTACTTC. Translated, it gives CASSRGLAGYEQYF.

This clone was detected a few times. The rearrangement links TRBV5-1 to TRBJ2-1, with 7 bases identical to TRBD2. The CDR3 loop spans 14 amino acids. Germline loops: CDR1 SGHRS, CDR2 YFSETQ. V was clipped by 2 bases and J by 2 bases; unmatched bases: 1. The CDR3 DNA is TGCGCCAGCAGCTTTGGGGGGGCCTACAATGAGCAGTTCTTC. Residues: CASSFGGAYNEQFF.

V gene TRBV28 combines with J gene TRBJ2-7, with 8 nucleotides matching TRBD1. Germline-derived CDR1 and CDR2 are MDHEN and SYDVKM. The V gene end was trimmed by 6 bases and the J gene end by 2 bases; junction bases not matched to a gene: 6. CDR3 length: 14 amino acids. The DNA of the CDR3 is TGTGCCAGCAGGCGACAGGGGCCCACCTACGAGCAGTACTTC. Encoded protein: CASRRQGPTYEQYF.

The rearrangement links TRBV20-1 to TRBJ2-3; perhaps TRBD2 as D (6 bases). Germline CDR1 and CDR2: DFQATT and SNEGSKA (reference sequence). V was pared by 5 bases and J by 8 bases, with 11 bases between. The CDR3 has 11 residues. In DNA form, the CDR3 reads TGCAGTGCTCGCCTGGGGGGTACGCAGTATTTT. As protein: CSARLGGTQYF.

The chain uses TRBV28 and TRBJ2-7, with TRBD2 identical over 10 bases. V lost 2 bases to trimming and J lost 0 bases; unmatched junction nucleotides: 13. The length of the CDR3 is 19 residues. Per germline, CDR1 MDHEN and CDR2 SYDVKM. The CDR3 DNA sequence: TGTGCCAGCAGTTTACCTGCTAGCGGGAGCCACCCCAACTCCTACGAGCAGTACTTC. It specifies CASSLPASGSHPNSYEQYF. Looking up the rest from reference TRBV28 and TRBJ2-7 gives the full variable domain: DVKVTQSSRYLVKRTGEKVFLECVQDMDHENMFWYRQDPGLGLRLIYFSYDVKMKEKGDIPEGYSVSREKKERFSLILESASTNQTSMYLCASSLPASGSHPNSYEQYFGPGTRLTVT.

This chain links TRBV15 with TRBJ1-2; TRBD1 might be the D (5 bases). Deletions cut 0 bases from V and 4 bases from J, with 15 bases between. The CDR3 has 16 amino acids. Looked up from germline, CDR1 is LNHNV and CDR2 is YYDKDF (reference sequence). The CDR3 DNA reads TGTGCCACCAGCAGAGATCTCTGGCAGGGTGTCTATGGCTACACCTTC. Protein sequence: CATSRDLWQGVYGYTF.

The gene calls are TRBV10-2 and TRBJ2-7, with 8 nucleotides matching TRBD2. CDR3 length equals 14 residues. Germline CDR1 WSHSY, CDR2 SAAADI. Trimming took 5 bases from V and 5 from J; bases not matched to a gene: 8. CDR3 sequence reads: CASSSSGTRHEQYF. The DNA of the CDR3 is TGCGCCAGCAGTTCTTCCGGGACTAGACACGAGCAGTACTTC.

This chain uses TRBV28 with TRBJ1-1; maybe TRBD1 (5 bases). CDR1 and CDR2 from the germline V gene are MDHEN and SYDVKM. The CDR3 consists of 14 residues. V lost 1 base and J 1 base, leaving 7 bases between the germline ends. CDR3 sequence reads: CASSLLGRNTEAFF. CDR3 nucleotide sequence: TGTGCCAGCAGTTTATTGGGGCGGAACACTGAAGCTTTCTTT.